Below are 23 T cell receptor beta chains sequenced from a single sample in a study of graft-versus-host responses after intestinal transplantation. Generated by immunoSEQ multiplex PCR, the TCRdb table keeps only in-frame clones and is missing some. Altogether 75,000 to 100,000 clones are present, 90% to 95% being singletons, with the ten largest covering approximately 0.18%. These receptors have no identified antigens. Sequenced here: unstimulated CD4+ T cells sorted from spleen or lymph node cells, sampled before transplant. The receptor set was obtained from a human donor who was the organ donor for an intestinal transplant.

The chain's CDR3 is CASSAGTENSPLHF. The CDR3 nucleotides read TGTGCCAGCAGCGCCGGGACAGAGAATTCACCCCTCCACTTT. The chain recombines TRBV6-5 with TRBJ1-6; 7 nucleotides align to TRBD1. This CDR3 has 14 residues. In germline, CDR1 is MNHEY, CDR2 SVGAGI. V lost 6 bases, J lost 7 bases, and 6 bases stayed unmatched.

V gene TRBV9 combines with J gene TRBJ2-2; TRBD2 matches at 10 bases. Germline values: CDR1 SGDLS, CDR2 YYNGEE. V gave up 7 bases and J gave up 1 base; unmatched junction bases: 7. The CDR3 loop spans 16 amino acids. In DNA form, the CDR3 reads TGTGCCAGCGGCAGGGCTAGCGGGGGGAACACCGGGGAGCTGTTTTTT. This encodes CASGRASGGNTGELFF.

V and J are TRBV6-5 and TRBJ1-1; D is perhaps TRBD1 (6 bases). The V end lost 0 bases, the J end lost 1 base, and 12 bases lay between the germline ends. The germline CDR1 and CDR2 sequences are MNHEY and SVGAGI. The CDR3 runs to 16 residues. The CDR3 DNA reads TGTGCCAGCAGTTACTCTCAAACAGGGCGGAACACTGAAGCTTTCTTT. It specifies CASSYSQTGRNTEAFF.

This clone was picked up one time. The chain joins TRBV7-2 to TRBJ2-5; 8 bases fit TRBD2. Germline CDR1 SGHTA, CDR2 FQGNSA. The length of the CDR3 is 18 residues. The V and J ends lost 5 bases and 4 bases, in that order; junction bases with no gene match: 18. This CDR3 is CASSPRWSGGTRGETQYF. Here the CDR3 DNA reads TGTGCCAGCAGCCCCCGGTGGAGCGGGGGAACACGGGGAGAGACCCAGTACTTC.

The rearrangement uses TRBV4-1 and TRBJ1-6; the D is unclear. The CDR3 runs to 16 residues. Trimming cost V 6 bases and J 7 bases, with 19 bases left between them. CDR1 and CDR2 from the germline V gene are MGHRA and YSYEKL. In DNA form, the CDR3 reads TGCGCCAGCAGACCTTCTATGGGCCTCTGGAATTCACCCCTCCACTTT. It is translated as CASRPSMGLWNSPLHF.

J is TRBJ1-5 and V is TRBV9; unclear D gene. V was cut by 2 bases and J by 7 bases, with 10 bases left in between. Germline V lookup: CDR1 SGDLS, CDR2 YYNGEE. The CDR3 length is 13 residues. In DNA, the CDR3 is TGTGCCAGCAGCGTCGGGTTGTCCCAGCCCCAGCATTTT. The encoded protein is CASSVGLSQPQHF.

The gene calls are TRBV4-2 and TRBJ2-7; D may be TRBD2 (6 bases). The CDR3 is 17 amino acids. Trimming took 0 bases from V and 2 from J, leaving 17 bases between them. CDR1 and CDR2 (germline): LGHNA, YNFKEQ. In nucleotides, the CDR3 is TGTGCCAGCAGCCAAGAGCGGGATCTCGGCCTTCCCTACGAGCAGTACTTC. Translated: CASSQERDLGLPYEQYF.

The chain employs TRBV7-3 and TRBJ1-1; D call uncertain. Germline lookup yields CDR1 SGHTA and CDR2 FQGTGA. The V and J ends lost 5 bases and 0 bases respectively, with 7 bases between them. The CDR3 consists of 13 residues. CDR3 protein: CASSARMNTEAFF. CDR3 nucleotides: TGTGCCAGCAGCGCCAGGATGAACACTGAAGCTTTCTTT.

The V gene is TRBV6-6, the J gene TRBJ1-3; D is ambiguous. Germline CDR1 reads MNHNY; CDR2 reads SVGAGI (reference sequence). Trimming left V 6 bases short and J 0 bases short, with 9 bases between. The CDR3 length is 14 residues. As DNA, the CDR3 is TGTGCCAGCAGACCACCGGGCTCTGGAAACACCATATATTTT. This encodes CASRPPGSGNTIYF.

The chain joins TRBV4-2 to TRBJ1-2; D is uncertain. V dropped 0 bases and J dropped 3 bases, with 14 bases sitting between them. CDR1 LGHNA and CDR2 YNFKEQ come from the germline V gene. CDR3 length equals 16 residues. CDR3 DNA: TGTGCCAGCAGCCAAGATCTCACTGAGGTGTACTATGGCTACACCTTC. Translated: CASSQDLTEVYYGYTF.

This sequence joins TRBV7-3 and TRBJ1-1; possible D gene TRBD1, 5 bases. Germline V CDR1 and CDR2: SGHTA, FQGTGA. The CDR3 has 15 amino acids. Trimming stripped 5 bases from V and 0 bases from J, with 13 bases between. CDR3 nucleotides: TGTGCCAGCAGCACCCCACAGGCCATGAACACTGAAGCTTTCTTT. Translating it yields CASSTPQAMNTEAFF.

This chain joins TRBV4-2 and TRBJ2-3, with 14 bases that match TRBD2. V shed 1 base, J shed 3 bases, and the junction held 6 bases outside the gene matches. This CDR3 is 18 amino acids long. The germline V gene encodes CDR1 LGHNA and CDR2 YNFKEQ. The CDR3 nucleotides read TGTGCCAGCAGCCAAGGAAAAGGACTAGCGGGGGGTACAGATACGCAGTATTTT. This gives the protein CASSQGKGLAGGTDTQYF.

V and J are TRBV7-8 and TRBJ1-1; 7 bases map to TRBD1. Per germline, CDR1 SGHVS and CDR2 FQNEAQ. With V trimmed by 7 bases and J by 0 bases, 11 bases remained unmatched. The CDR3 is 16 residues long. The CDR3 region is CASTGAGQKMNTEAFF. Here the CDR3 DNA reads TGTGCCAGCACCGGGGCGGGACAGAAAATGAACACTGAAGCTTTCTTT.

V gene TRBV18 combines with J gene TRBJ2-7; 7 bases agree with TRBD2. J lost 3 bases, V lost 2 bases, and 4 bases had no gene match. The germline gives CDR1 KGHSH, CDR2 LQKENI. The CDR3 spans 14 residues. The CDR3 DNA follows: TGTGCCAGCTCACCAACGGGACTACGCTACGAGCAGTACTTC. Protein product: CASSPTGLRYEQYF.

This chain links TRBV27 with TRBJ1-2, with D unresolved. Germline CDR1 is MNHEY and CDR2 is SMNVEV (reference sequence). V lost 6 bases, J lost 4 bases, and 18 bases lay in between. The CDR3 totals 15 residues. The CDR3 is CASSPREGSRYGYTF. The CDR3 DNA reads TGTGCCAGCAGCCCAAGGGAGGGATCACGCTATGGCTACACCTTC.

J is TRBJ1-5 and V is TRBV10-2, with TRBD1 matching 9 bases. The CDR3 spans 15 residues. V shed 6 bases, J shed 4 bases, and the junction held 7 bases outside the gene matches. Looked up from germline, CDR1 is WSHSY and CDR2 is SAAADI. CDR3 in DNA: TGCGCCAGCAGAACAGGGGGCGGGGGTAATCAGCCCCAGCATTTT. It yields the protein CASRTGGGGNQPQHF.

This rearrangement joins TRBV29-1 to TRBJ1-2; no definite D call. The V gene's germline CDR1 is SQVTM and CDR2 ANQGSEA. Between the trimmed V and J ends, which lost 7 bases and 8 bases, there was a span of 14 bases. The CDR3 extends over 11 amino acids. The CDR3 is CSDLNPGGYTF. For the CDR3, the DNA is TGCAGCGATTTGAATCCGGGGGGCTACACCTTC. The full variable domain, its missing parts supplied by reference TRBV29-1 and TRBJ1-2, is SAVISQKPSRDICQRGTSLTIQCQVDSQVTMMFWYRQQPGQSLTLIATANQGSEATYESGFVIDKFPISRPNLTFSTLTVSNMSPEDSSIYLCSDLNPGGYTFGSGTRLTVV.

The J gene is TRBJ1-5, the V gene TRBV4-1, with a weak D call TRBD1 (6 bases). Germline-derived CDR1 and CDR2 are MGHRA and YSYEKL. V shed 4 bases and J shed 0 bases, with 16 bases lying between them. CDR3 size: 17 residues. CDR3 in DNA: TGCGCCAGCAGCCCGGGGACAAGGAGTAATAGCAATCAGCCCCAGCATTTT. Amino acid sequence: CASSPGTRSNSNQPQHF.

CDR3 amino acids: CASSLASGGSSYEQYF. CDR3 DNA: TGTGCCAGCAGCTTAGCCTCGGGGGGGAGCTCCTACGAGCAGTACTTC. The chain uses TRBV7-2 and TRBJ2-7; 8 nucleotides match TRBD2. The CDR3 extends over 16 amino acids. V gave up 0 bases and J gave up 0 bases; unmatched junction bases: 4. Per germline, CDR1 SGHTA and CDR2 FQGNSA.

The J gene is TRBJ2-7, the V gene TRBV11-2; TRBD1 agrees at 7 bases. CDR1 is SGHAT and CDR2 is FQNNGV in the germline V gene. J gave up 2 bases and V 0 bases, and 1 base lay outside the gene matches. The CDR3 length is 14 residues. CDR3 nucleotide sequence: TGTGCCAGCAGCTTAGAACAGGGGCCCTACGAGCAGTACTTC. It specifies CASSLEQGPYEQYF.

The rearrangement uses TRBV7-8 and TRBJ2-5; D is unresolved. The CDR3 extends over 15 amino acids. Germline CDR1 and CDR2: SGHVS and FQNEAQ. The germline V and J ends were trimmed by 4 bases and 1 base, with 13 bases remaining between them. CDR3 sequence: CASSSNPSLQETQYF. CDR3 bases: TGTGCCAGCAGCTCTAACCCCTCTCTCCAAGAGACCCAGTACTTC.

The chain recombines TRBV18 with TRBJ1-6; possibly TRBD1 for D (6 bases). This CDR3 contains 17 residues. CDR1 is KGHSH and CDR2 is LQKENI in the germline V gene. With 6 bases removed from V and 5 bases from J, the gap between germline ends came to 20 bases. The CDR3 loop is CASSPRGGLGNNSPLHF. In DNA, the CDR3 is TGTGCCAGCTCCCCGAGGGGGGGGCTTGGCAATAATTCACCCCTCCACTTT.

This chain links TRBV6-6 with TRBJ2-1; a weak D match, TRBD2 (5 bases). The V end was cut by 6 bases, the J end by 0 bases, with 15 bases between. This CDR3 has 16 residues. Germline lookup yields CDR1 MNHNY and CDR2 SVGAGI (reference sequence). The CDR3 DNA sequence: TGTGCCAGCAGCCCTACCGGGGTCAGCTCCTACAATGAGCAGTTCTTC. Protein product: CASSPTGVSSYNEQFF.